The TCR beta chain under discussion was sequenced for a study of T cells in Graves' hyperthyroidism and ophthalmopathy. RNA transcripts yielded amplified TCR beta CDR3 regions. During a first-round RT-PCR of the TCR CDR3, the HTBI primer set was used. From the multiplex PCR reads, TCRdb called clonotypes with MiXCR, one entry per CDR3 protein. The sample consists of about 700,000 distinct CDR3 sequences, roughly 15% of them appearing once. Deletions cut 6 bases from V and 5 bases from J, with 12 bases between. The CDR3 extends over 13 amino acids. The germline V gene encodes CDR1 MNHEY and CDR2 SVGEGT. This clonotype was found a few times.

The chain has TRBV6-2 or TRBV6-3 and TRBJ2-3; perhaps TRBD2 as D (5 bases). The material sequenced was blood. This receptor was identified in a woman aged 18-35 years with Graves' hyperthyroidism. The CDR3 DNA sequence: TGTGCCAGCAGACACCCCGGGAAAGATACGCAGTATTTT. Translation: CASRHPGKDTQYF.